This T cell receptor (beta chain) was captured by sequencing in a study of T cells in Graves' hyperthyroidism and ophthalmopathy. Amplification of TCR beta CDR3 regions was performed using RNA transcripts as template. TCR CDR3 regions were first amplified by RT-PCR with HTBI primers. One entry per CDR3 protein results from TCRdb running MiXCR on the multiplex PCR reads. The sample contains 600,000 to 650,000 distinct CDR3 sequences, about 20% of which appear only once. Germline values: CDR1 KGHSH, CDR2 LQKENI. The CDR3 covers 15 residues. Trimming removed 0 bases at V and 4 bases at J, with 13 bases between. This clonotype was counted many times. PBMCs stemmed from approximately 10 ml fresh peripheral blood.

The source is a man younger than 40 with Graves' ophthalmopathy. Sequences were obtained from blood. This chain uses TRBV18 with TRBJ2-7; D is unresolved. The CDR3 is CASSPPGLSTYEQYF. The CDR3 DNA reads as TGTGCCAGCTCACCACCGGGTCTTTCAACTTACGAGCAGTACTTC.